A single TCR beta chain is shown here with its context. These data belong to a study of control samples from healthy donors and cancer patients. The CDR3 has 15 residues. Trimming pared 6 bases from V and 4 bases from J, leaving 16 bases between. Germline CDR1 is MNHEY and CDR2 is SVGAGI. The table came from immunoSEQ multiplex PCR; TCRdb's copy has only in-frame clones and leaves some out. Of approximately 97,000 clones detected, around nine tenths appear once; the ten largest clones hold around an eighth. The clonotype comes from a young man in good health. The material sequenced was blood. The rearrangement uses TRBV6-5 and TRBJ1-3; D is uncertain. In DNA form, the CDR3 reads TGTGCCAGCAGGGACCCGGGCCCGTTAGGAAACACCATATATTTT. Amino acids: CASRDPGPLGNTIYF.